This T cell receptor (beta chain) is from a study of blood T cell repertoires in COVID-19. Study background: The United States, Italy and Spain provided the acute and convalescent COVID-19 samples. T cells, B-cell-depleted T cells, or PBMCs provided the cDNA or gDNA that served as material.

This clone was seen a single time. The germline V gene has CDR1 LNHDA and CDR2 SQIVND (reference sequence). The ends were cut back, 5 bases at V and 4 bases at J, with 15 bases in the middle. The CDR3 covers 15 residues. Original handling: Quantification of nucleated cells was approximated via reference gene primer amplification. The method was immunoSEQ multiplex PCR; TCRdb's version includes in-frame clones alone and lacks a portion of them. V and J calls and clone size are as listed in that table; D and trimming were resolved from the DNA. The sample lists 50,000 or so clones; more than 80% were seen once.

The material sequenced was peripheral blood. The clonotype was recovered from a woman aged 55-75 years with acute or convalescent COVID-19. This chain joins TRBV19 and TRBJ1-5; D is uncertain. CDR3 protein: CASSVSGLTNQPQHF. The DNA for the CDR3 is TGTGCCAGTAGTGTCAGCGGGCTAACTAATCAGCCCCAGCATTTT.